This T cell receptor beta chain was recorded in a study of blood T cell repertoires in COVID-19. Using immunoSEQ multiplex PCR, the repertoire was profiled, and TCRdb retains in-frame clones only, with some absent. The sample carries some 110,000 clones, 70% to 90% recorded once. This CDR3 has 14 amino acids. CDR1 and CDR2 from the germline V gene are SGHDT and YYEEEE. Trimming pared 3 bases from V and 0 bases from J, leaving 10 bases between. This sequence was found in a man between 70 and 80 years old who had recovered from COVID-19. Material for sequencing was peripheral blood. This sequence joins TRBV5-6 and TRBJ2-7, with D hard to call. This CDR3 is CASSYDPGSYEQYF. The CDR3 DNA reads TGTGCCAGCAGCTACGACCCAGGCTCCTACGAGCAGTACTTC.